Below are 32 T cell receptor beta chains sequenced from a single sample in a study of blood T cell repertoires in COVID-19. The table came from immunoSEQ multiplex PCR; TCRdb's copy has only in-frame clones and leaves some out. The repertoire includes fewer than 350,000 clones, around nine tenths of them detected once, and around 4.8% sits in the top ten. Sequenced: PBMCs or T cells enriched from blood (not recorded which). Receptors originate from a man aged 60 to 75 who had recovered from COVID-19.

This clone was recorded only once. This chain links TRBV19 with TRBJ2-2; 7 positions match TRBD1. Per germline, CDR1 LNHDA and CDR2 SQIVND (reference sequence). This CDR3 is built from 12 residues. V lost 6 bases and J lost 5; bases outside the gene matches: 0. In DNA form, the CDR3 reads TGTGCCAGTAGGACAGGGACCGGGGAGCTGTTTTTT. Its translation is CASRTGTGELFF.

CDR3 region: CASSLKGQLNSPLHF. The DNA for the CDR3 is TGCGCCAGCAGCTTGAAGGGACAGCTAAATTCACCCCTCCACTTT. This sequence joins TRBV5-1 and TRBJ1-6; 7 nucleotides agree with TRBD1. The CDR3 is 15 residues long. V gave up 1 base and J gave up 7 bases; unmatched junction bases: 5. Germline CDR1 is SGHRS and CDR2 is YFSETQ.

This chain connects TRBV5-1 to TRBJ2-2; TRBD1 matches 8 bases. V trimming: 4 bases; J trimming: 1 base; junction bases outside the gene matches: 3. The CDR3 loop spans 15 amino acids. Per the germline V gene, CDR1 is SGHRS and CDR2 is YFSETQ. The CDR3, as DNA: TGCGCCAGCAGCCGGACAGGGATGAACACCGGGGAGCTGTTTTTT. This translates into CASSRTGMNTGELFF.

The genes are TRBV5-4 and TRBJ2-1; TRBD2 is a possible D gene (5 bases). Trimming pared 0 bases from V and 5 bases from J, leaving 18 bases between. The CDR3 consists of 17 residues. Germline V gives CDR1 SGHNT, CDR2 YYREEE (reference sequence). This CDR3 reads CASSLGGDHMRDNEQFF. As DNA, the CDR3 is TGTGCCAGCAGCTTGGGTGGGGATCATATGAGGGACAATGAGCAGTTCTTC. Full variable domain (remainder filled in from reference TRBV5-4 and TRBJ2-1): ETGVTQSPTHLIKTRGQQVTLRCSSQSGHNTVSWYQQALGQGPQFIFQYYREEENGRGNFPPRFSGLQFPNYSSELNVNALELDDSALYLCASSLGGDHMRDNEQFFGPGTRLTVL.

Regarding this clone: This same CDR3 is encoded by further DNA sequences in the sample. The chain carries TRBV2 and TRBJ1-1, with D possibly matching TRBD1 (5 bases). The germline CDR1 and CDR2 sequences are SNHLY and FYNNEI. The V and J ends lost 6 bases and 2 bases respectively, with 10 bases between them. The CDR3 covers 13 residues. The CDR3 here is CASSGDRNTEAFF. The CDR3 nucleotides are TGTGCCAGCAGCGGAGACAGAAACACTGAAGCTTTCTTT. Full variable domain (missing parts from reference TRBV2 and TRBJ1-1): EPEVTQTPSHQVTQMGQEVILRCVPISNHLYFYWYRQILGQKVEFLVSFYNNEISEKSEIFDDQFSVERPDGSNFTLKIRSTKLEDSAMYFCASSGDRNTEAFFGQGTRLTVV.

CDR3 sequence: CASSLTPGRGQETQYF. CDR3 in DNA: TGTGCCAGCAGTCTGACTCCGGGCCGAGGGCAAGAGACCCAGTACTTC. This chain links TRBV28 with TRBJ2-5; D possibly corresponds to TRBD2 (5 bases). There are 16 residues in the CDR3. Germline values: CDR1 MDHEN, CDR2 SYDVKM. V was clipped by 5 bases and J by 2 bases, with 18 bases between them.

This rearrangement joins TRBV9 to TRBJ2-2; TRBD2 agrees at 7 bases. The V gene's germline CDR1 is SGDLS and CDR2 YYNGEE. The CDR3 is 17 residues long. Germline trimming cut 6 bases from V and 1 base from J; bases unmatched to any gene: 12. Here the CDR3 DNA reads TGTGCCAGCACCTCAATGGGAGGGATCCGGAACACCGGGGAGCTGTTTTTT. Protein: CASTSMGGIRNTGELFF. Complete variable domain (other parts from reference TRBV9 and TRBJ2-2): DSGVTQTPKHLITATGQRVTLRCSPRSGDLSVYWYQQSLDQGLQFLIQYYNGEERAKGNILERFSAQQFPDLHSELNLSSLELGDSALYFCASTSMGGIRNTGELFFGEGSRLTVL.

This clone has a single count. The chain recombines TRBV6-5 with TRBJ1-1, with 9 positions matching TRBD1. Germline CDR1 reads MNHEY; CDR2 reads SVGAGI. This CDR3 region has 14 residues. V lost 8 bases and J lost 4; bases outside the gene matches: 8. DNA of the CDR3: TGTGCCAGCGGGGTACAGGGGGCGGGCACTGAAGCTTTCTTT. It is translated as CASGVQGAGTEAFF.

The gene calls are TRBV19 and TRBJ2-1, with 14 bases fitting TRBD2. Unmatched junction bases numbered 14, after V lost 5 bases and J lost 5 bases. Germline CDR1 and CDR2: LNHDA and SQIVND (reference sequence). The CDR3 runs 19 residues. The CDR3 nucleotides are TGTGCCAGTAGTTCCAGGACTAGCGGGAGGTTCACCCTTAACAATGAGCAGTTCTTC. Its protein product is CASSSRTSGRFTLNNEQFF.

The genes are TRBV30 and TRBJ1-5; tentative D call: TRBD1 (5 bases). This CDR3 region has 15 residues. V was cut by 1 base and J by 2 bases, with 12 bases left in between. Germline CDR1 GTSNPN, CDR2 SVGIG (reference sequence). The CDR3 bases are TGTGCCTGGAGTGCCATCGGGGGTGGCAATCAGCCCCAGCATTTT. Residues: CAWSAIGGGNQPQHF.

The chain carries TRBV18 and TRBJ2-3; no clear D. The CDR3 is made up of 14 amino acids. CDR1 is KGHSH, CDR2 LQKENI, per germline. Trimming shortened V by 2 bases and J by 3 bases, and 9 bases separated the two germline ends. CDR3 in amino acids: CASSPVQVTDTQYF. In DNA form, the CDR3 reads TGTGCCAGCTCACCAGTCCAGGTGACAGATACGCAGTATTTT.

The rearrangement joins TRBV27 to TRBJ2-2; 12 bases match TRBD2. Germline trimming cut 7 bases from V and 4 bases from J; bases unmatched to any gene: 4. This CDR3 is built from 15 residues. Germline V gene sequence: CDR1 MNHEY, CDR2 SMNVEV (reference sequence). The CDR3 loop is CASTRGLAGTGELFF. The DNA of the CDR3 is TGTGCCAGCACCCGGGGACTAGCGGGCACCGGGGAGCTGTTTTTT.

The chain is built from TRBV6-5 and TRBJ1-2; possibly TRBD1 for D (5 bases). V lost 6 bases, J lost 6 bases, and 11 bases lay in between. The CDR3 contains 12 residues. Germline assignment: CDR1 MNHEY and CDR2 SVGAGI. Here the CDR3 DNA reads TGTGCCAGCAGCCGCGGACATGATGGCTACACCTTC. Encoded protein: CASSRGHDGYTF.

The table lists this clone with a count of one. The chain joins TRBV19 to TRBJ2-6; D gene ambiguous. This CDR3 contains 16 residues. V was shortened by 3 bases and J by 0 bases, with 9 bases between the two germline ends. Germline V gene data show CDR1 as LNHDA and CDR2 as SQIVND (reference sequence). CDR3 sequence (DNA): TGTGCCAGTAGTATTTCCCTTTCCTCTGGGGCCAACGTCCTGACTTTC. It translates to CASSISLSSGANVLTF.

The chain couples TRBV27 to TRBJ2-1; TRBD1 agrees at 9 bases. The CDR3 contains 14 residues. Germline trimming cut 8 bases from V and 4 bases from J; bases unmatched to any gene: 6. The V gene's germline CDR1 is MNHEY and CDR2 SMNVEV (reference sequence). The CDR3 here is CASGRTGEYNEQFF. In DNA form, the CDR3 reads TGTGCCAGCGGAAGGACAGGGGAGTACAATGAGCAGTTCTTC.

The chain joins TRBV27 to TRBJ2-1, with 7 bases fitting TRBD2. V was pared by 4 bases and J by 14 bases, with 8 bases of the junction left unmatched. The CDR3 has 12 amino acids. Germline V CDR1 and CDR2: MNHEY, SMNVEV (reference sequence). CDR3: CASSSPGGREFF. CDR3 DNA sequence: TGTGCCAGCAGTTCCCCCGGGGGGAGGGAGTTCTTC.

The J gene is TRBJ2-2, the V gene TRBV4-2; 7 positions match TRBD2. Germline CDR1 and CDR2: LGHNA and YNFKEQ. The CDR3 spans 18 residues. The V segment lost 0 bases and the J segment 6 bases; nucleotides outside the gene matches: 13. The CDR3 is CASSQDLTLLRGAGELFF. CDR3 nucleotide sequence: TGTGCCAGCAGCCAAGATTTAACCCTTCTTCGGGGGGCCGGGGAGCTGTTTTTT.

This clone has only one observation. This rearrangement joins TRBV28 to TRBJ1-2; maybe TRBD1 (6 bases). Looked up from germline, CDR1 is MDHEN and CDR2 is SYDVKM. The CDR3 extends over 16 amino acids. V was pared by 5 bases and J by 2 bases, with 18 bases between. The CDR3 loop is CASSVNRGASNYGYTF. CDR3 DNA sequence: TGTGCCAGCAGTGTAAATCGGGGGGCCTCCAACTATGGCTACACCTTC.

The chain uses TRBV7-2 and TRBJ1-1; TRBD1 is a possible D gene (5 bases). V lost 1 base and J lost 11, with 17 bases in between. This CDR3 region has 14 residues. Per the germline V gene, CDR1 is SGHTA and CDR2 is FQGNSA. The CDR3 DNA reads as TGTGCCAGCAGCTTAGTGGCAGGAGGGGTGGATGCTTTCTTT. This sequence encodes CASSLVAGGVDAFF.

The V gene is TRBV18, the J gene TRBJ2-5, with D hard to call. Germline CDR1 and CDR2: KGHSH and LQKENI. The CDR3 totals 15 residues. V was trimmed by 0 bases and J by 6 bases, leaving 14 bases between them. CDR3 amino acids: CASSPPTETVKTQYF. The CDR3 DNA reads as TGTGCCAGCTCACCACCTACAGAAACGGTGAAGACCCAGTACTTC.

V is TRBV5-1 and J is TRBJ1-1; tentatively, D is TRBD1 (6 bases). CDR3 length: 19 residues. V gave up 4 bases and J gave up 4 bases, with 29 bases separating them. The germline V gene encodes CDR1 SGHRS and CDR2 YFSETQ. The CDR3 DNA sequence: TGCGCCAGCAGCCCGGAAGGAGGCAGGGGTTTCCATGGGGTCACTGAAGCTTTCTTT. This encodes CASSPEGGRGFHGVTEAFF. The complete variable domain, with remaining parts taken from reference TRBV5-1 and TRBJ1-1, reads KAGVTQTPRYLIKTRGQQVTLSCSPISGHRSVSWYQQTPGQGLQFLFEYFSETQRNKGNFPGRFSGRQFSNSRSEMNVSTLELGDSALYLCASSPEGGRGFHGVTEAFFGQGTRLTVV.

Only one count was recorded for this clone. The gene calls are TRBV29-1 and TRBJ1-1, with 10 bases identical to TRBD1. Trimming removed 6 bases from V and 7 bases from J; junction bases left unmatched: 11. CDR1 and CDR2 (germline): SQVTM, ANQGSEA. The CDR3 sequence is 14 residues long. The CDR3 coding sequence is TGCAGCGTGATCCGGGACAGGGGAGTCGGTGAAGCTTTCTTT. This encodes CSVIRDRGVGEAFF.

The CDR3 is CASSYGDRVAEQYF. The CDR3 nucleotides are TGTGCCAGCAGTTACGGGGACAGGGTGGCCGAGCAGTACTTC. This chain connects TRBV6-5 to TRBJ2-7, with 9 bases identical to TRBD1. The germline gives CDR1 MNHEY, CDR2 SVGAGI. V shed 2 bases and J 6 bases; nucleotides not matched to a gene: 5. The CDR3 contains 14 residues.

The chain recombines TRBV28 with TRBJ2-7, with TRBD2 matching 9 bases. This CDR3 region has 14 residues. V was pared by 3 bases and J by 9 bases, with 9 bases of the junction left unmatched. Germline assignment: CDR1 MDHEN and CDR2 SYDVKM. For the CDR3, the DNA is TGTGCCAGCAGTTTCCGCGGGAGGGCCTCCCGGCAGTACTTC. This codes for CASSFRGRASRQYF.

CDR3 amino acids: CASARTPTGGTYEQYF. CDR3 DNA sequence: TGCGCCAGCGCTCGTACCCCAACTGGCGGAACCTACGAGCAGTACTTC. The rearrangement uses TRBV5-1 and TRBJ2-7; D remains ambiguous. Germline values: CDR1 SGHRS, CDR2 YFSETQ. Trimming took off 7 bases at V and 2 bases at J, with 22 bases between the two ends. The CDR3 contains 16 residues.

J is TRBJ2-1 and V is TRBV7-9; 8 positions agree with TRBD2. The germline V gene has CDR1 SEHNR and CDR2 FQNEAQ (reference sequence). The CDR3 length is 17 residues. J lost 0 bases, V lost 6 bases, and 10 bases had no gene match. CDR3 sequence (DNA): TGTGCCAGCAGTACTAACCTACTAGCGGACTCCTACAATGAGCAGTTCTTC. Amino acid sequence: CASSTNLLADSYNEQFF.

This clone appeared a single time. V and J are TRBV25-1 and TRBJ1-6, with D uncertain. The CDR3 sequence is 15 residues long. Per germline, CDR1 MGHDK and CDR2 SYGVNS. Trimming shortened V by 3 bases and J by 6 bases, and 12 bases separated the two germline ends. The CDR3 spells CASSDPSQVNSPLHF. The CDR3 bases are TGTGCCAGCAGTGACCCCTCCCAGGTTAATTCACCCCTCCACTTT.

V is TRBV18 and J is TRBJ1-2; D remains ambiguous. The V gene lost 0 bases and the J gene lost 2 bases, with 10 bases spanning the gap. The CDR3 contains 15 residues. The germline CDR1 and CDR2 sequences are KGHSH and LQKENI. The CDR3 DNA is TGTGCCAGCTCACCACCGGACGGGAGGAACTATGGCTACACCTTC. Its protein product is CASSPPDGRNYGYTF.

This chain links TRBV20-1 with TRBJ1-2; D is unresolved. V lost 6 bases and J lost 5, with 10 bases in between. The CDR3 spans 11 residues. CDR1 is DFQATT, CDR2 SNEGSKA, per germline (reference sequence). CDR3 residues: CSAPDEYGYTF. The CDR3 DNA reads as TGCAGTGCCCCAGATGAATATGGCTACACCTTC.

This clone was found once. The CDR3 sequence: CASSREERVGSPLHF. Here the CDR3 DNA reads TGTGCCAGCAGTCGTGAGGAGCGGGTGGGTTCACCCCTCCACTTT. The chain couples TRBV6-5 to TRBJ1-6; D is uncertain. V lost 5 bases to trimming and J lost 9 bases, with 17 bases between them. There are 15 residues in the CDR3. Germline CDR1 MNHEY, CDR2 SVGAGI.

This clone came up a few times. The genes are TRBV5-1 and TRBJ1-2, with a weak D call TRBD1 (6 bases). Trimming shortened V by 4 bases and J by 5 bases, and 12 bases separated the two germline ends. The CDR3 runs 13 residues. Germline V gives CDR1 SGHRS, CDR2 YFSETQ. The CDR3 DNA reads TGCGCCAGCAGCCAGACAGGCTTATATGGCTACACCTTC. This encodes CASSQTGLYGYTF. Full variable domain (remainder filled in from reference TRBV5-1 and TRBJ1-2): KAGVTQTPRYLIKTRGQQVTLSCSPISGHRSVSWYQQTPGQGLQFLFEYFSETQRNKGNFPGRFSGRQFSNSRSEMNVSTLELGDSALYLCASSQTGLYGYTFGSGTRLTVV.

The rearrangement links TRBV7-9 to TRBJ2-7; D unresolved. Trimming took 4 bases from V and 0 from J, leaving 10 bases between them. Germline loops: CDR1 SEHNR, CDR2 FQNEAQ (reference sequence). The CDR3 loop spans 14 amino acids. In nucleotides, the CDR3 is TGTGCCAGCAGCTCCCTTCCCTTCTCCTACGAGCAGTACTTC. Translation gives CASSSLPFSYEQYF.